The 21 T cell receptor beta chains given below trace back to one sample, sequenced in a study of blood T cell repertoires in COVID-19. The data were produced by immunoSEQ multiplex PCR, yet TCRdb's version contains in-frame clones alone and is incomplete. This table has about 400,000 clones, about 85% appearing once. Sequences were obtained from PBMCs or T cells enriched from blood (not recorded which). The receptors were gathered from a woman aged 18 to 35 with acute COVID-19.

V usage is TRBV24-1 and J usage is TRBJ2-1, with 9 bases matching TRBD2. V shed 0 bases, J shed 7 bases, and the junction held 18 bases outside the gene matches. Germline V lookup: CDR1 KGHDR, CDR2 SFDVKD. This CDR3 is 20 amino acids long. This CDR3 reads CATSDLSRGTAGGSWNEQFF. The CDR3, as DNA: TGTGCCACCAGTGATTTGAGTAGGGGGACCGCGGGAGGGTCTTGGAATGAGCAGTTCTTC.

In this sample, this clone turned up a few times. The chain employs TRBV6-2 or TRBV6-3 and TRBJ1-2; 7 positions match TRBD1. The germline CDR1 and CDR2 sequences are MNHEY and SVGEGT. V lost 3 bases and J lost 7; bases outside the gene matches: 8. This CDR3 comprises 14 residues. DNA for the CDR3: TGTGCCAGCAGTTATCGCAGGGGGAGTGGTGGCTACACCTTC. As protein: CASSYRRGSGGYTF.

This clone was observed at least ten times. The rearrangement joins TRBV11-2 to TRBJ2-7; tentative D call: TRBD1 (6 bases). The germline CDR1 and CDR2 sequences are SGHAT and FQNNGV. The CDR3 runs to 16 residues. V lost 0 bases and J lost 2, with 14 bases in between. Here the CDR3 DNA reads TGTGCCAGCAGCTTAGATCGGACAGCGACTACCTACGAGCAGTACTTC. It yields the protein CASSLDRTATTYEQYF.

This chain joins TRBV7-2 and TRBJ2-3; 7 bases line up with TRBD1. The CDR3 runs to 15 residues. Per germline, CDR1 SGHTA and CDR2 FQGNSA. Unmatched junction bases numbered 6, after V lost 2 bases and J lost 4 bases. In nucleotides, the CDR3 is TGTGCCAGCAGCTTATCCGGGACAGTGGCAGATACGCAGTATTTT. Translating it yields CASSLSGTVADTQYF. The variable domain in full, completed from reference TRBV7-2 and TRBJ2-3, reads GAGVSQSPSNKVTEKGKDVELRCDPISGHTALYWYRQSLGQGLEFLIYFQGNSAPDKSGLPSDRFSAERTGGSVSTLTIQRTQQEDSAVYLCASSLSGTVADTQYFGPGTRLTVL.

The chain carries TRBV5-1 and TRBJ2-1, with 7 nucleotides matching TRBD2. The CDR3 runs to 16 residues. The germline V gene encodes CDR1 SGHRS and CDR2 YFSETQ. Trimming took 1 base from V and 0 from J; bases not matched to a gene: 4. CDR3 sequence reads: CASSLTTGGSYNEQFF. CDR3 in DNA: TGCGCCAGCAGCTTGACTACGGGGGGCTCCTACAATGAGCAGTTCTTC.

The chain combines TRBV20-1 with TRBJ1-2; D uncertain. V lost 3 bases, J lost 14 bases, and 7 bases lay in between. The CDR3 length is 8 residues. Looked up from germline, CDR1 is DFQATT and CDR2 is SNEGSKA (reference sequence). Written as DNA, the CDR3 is TGCAGTGCTAGGGCGGGAACCTTC. Amino acid sequence: CSARAGTF.

The gene calls are TRBV30 and TRBJ1-6; TRBD1 aligns across 8 bases. Germline values: CDR1 GTSNPN, CDR2 SVGIG (reference sequence). V lost 2 bases to trimming and J lost 7 bases; unmatched junction nucleotides: 7. The CDR3 spans 15 residues. The CDR3 reads CAWSLPGQENSPLHF. The CDR3 coding sequence is TGTGCCTGGAGTCTCCCGGGACAGGAGAATTCACCCCTCCACTTT.

The chain is built from TRBV5-4 and TRBJ1-1; 8 bases agree with TRBD1. CDR1 is SGHNT, CDR2 YYREEE, per germline (reference sequence). V was clipped by 2 bases and J by 1 base; unmatched bases: 7. The CDR3 covers 16 residues. For the CDR3, the DNA is TGTGCCAGCAGCTTAGGAGGGCAGGGGGCGAACACTGAAGCTTTCTTT. This encodes CASSLGGQGANTEAFF.

The rearrangement links TRBV7-9 to TRBJ1-4, with 8 positions matching TRBD1. Germline V CDR1 and CDR2: SEHNR, FQNEAQ (reference sequence). This CDR3 has 15 amino acids. V shed 5 bases and J 3 bases; nucleotides not matched to a gene: 5. The CDR3 sequence: CASSPGTGPNEKLFF. In DNA form, the CDR3 reads TGTGCCAGCAGCCCAGGGACAGGCCCTAATGAAAAACTGTTTTTT.

The chain links TRBV11-2 to TRBJ2-4, with D perhaps TRBD1 (7 bases). Trimming pared 5 bases from V and 8 bases from J, leaving 22 bases between. This CDR3 has 16 residues. The germline V gene has CDR1 SGHAT and CDR2 FQNNGV. As DNA, the CDR3 is TGTGCCAGCAGCCCATCAGGGGGGAAGTCACTGGACATTCAGTACTTC. It codes for CASSPSGGKSLDIQYF.

The J gene is TRBJ2-5, the V gene TRBV14, with a possible D match to TRBD2 (5 bases). This CDR3 is 15 amino acids long. Deletions cut 3 bases from V and 5 bases from J, with 16 bases between. Per the germline V gene, CDR1 is SGHDN and CDR2 is FVKESK. CDR3 bases: TGTGCCAGCAGCCACCTACCGGGAAGGGAGGAGACCCAGTACTTC. This encodes CASSHLPGREETQYF.

DNA for the CDR3: TGTGCCAGCAGTATTACAGGGGGCTCGGGGGAAAAACTGTTTTTT. Protein sequence: CASSITGGSGEKLFF. V gene TRBV6-5 combines with J gene TRBJ1-4, with TRBD1 matching 9 bases. The J segment lost 8 bases and the V segment lost 5 bases, leaving 9 bases of the junction unmatched. Per the germline V gene, CDR1 is MNHEY and CDR2 is SVGAGI. This CDR3 is 15 amino acids long.

The table lists this clone with a few counts. The chain is built from TRBV3-1 (or the pseudogene TRBV3-2) and TRBJ2-2; 11 positions match TRBD2. CDR1 is LGHDT and CDR2 is YNNKEL in the germline V gene (reference sequence). Germline trimming cut 1 base from V and 5 bases from J; bases unmatched to any gene: 12. The CDR3 sequence is 19 residues long. In nucleotides, the CDR3 is TGTGCCAGCAGCCAAGCTGGTACGATAGCGGGGGGGCCGACCGGGGAGCTGTTTTTT. Translation gives CASSQAGTIAGGPTGELFF.

The V and J genes are TRBV28 and TRBJ1-3; 7 bases map to TRBD1. The CDR3 sequence is 15 residues long. The V gene's germline CDR1 is MDHEN and CDR2 SYDVKM. With 5 bases clipped from V and 7 bases from J, the junction kept 11 bases outside the gene matches. The CDR3 sequence is CASSLDDRVPNTIYF. The CDR3 DNA is TGTGCCAGCAGTCTGGACGACAGGGTCCCGAACACCATATATTTT.

This chain uses TRBV12-3 or TRBV12-4 with TRBJ1-2, with D possibly being TRBD1 (6 bases). V was clipped by 9 bases and J by 13 bases, with 15 bases between them. The CDR3 is 10 residues long. CDR3 DNA sequence: TGTGCCAGGGTATACAGGGAATCCACCTTC. It codes for CARVYRESTF.

This clone appeared once. V usage is TRBV29-1 and J usage is TRBJ2-1; TRBD1 matches at 9 bases. The CDR3 loop spans 14 amino acids. After removal of 3 bases from V and 3 bases from J, the junction contained 3 bases not matched to a gene. Looked up from germline, CDR1 is SQVTM and CDR2 is ANQGSEA. CDR3 DNA: TGCAGCGTTGAGGGACAGGGAAACTACAATGAGCAGTTCTTC. This sequence encodes CSVEGQGNYNEQFF.

The chain uses TRBV27 and TRBJ2-1, with 7 bases matching TRBD2. CDR1 MNHEY and CDR2 SMNVEV come from the germline V gene (reference sequence). J was trimmed by 9 bases and V by 3 bases; bases with no gene match: 11. The CDR3 has 15 residues. The CDR3 nucleotides read TGTGCCAGCAGTTTGAGGGCTAGCGGTCATGTTGAGCAGTTCTTC. It translates to CASSLRASGHVEQFF.

The rearrangement joins TRBV5-4 to TRBJ1-3, with unresolved D. V lost 4 bases and J lost 3, with 14 bases in between. The CDR3 has 15 amino acids. CDR1 and CDR2 (germline): SGHNT, YYREEE (reference sequence). The CDR3 spells CASSLGEGFGNTIYF. As DNA, the CDR3 is TGTGCCAGCAGCCTCGGAGAGGGTTTTGGAAACACCATATATTTT.

This chain joins TRBV12-3 or TRBV12-4 and TRBJ1-2; 7 bases fit TRBD1. CDR3 length equals 13 residues. The V segment lost 4 bases and the J segment 14 bases; nucleotides outside the gene matches: 13. The CDR3 DNA is TGTGCCAGCAGTTCCCCGGACAGGTTCTCGTATACCTTC. Protein product: CASSSPDRFSYTF.

The chain is built from TRBV11-2 and TRBJ1-2; 7 nucleotides line up with TRBD1. The CDR3 length is 15 residues. CDR1 is SGHAT and CDR2 is FQNNGV in the germline V gene. Losses at the gene ends were 4 bases for V and 0 bases for J; bases not matched to a gene: 5. The CDR3 here is CASSSRDRANYGYTF. The CDR3 coding sequence is TGTGCCAGCAGCTCTCGAGACAGGGCTAACTATGGCTACACCTTC. The whole variable domain, filled in from reference TRBV11-2 and TRBJ1-2, reads EAGVAQSPRYKIIEKRQSVAFWCNPISGHATLYWYQQILGQGPKLLIQFQNNGVVDDSQLPKDRFSAERLKGVDSTLKIQPAKLEDSAVYLCASSSRDRANYGYTFGSGTRLTVV.

The chain links TRBV28 to TRBJ2-6; D remains ambiguous. The CDR3 runs to 15 residues. Per the germline V gene, CDR1 is MDHEN and CDR2 is SYDVKM. V was trimmed by 7 bases and J by 0 bases, leaving 10 bases between them. CDR3 DNA: TGTGCCAGCACTCCGCGGTTCTCTGGGGCCAACGTCCTGACTTTC. Its translation: CASTPRFSGANVLTF.